This T cell receptor (beta chain) is from a study of blood T cells in healthy people across ages. The authors ran a second PCR of about 6 to 11 cycles using a sample-barcoded 5' primer and a J-beta primer mix. Each cDNA molecule received a tag from a template-switch adaptor that had 12 random nucleotides. TCRdb analysed the 5' RACE reads with MiXCR anew, one entry per CDR3 protein. Of some 930,000 distinct CDR3 sequences detected, about 27% appear once; the ten largest clones hold 10% to 13%. This CDR3 is built from 16 residues. Germline lookup yields CDR1 MGHRA and CDR2 YSYEKL. Losses at the gene ends were 4 bases for V and 6 bases for J; bases not matched to a gene: 8. On this clonotype itself: Its antigen is undetermined.

The study, taken as a whole, reports: Expanded clonotype shifts may have been confounded, as the donors had an unknown CMV status.

These same records also appear under a second study, on T cells of mothers and their children. As reported in that work: The donors comprised several children and their three healthy Caucasian mothers. Over 8.5 million reads per mother and roughly 3 million per child were obtained.

The sample was blood. This clonotype was obtained from a middle-aged woman in good health. The J gene is TRBJ2-3, the V gene TRBV4-1; 12 nucleotides align to TRBD1. CDR3 amino acids: CASSPPGQGARDTQYF. As DNA, the CDR3 is TGCGCCAGCAGCCCCCCGGGACAGGGGGCTCGGGATACGCAGTATTTT.